This T cell receptor (beta chain) was sequenced in a study of OX40 agonist ivuxolimab in advanced cancers. In the study overall: Treatment of patients was with ivuxolimab, an agonistic anti-OX40 (CD134) antibody. A mean age of roughly 62 years, range about 20 to 79, was recorded, and around 85% were male. A partial response was reached by three patients: one with hepatocellular carcinoma and two with cutaneous melanoma.

CDR3 length: 14 amino acids. Losses at the gene ends were 7 bases for V and 8 bases for J; bases not matched to a gene: 10. The germline V gene has CDR1 ENHRY and CDR2 SYGVKD. The assay was immunoSEQ multiplex PCR, and TCRdb's table has in-frame clones only and misses some. The sample has 50,000 to 75,000 clones, 75% to 90% seen once; the top ten hold roughly 1.2%. This sequence originates from an adult with an advanced solid tumor such as melanoma, head and neck, liver or kidney cancer. The sample in question was CD4+ or CD8+ T cells sorted from blood, obtained in a trial of the OX40 agonist ivuxolimab. This chain connects TRBV10-3 to TRBJ1-4, with 7 bases fitting TRBD1. The CDR3 nucleotides read TGTGCCATCAACGAACAGGGGTTTCAGGAAAAACTGTTTTTT. Translating gives CAINEQGFQEKLFF.